The T cell receptor beta chain under discussion was sequenced for a study of CD8+ T cells in alopecia areata. Individuals with alopecia areata gave both lesional scalp punch biopsies and peripheral blood for collection. PBMCs, the starting material, were the source of sorted CD4+ and CD8+ T cells. Study-level points and caveats: Affected scalp, especially in alopecia totalis/universalis, had a higher clonality than normal scalp did.

The CDR3 contains 15 residues. Germline V CDR1 and CDR2: SQVTM, ANQGSEA. V lost 1 base, J lost 6 bases, and 6 bases stayed unmatched. About this clone: The antigen is unknown.

Extracted from the samples, RNA was reverse transcribed into cDNA to serve as the sequencing template. Libraries were prepared by immunoSEQ multiplex PCR; TCRdb keeps only in-frame clonotypes and omits some of them. The data contain roughly 250,000 clones, 67% of them singletons. The receptor was derived from a human donor with alopecia areata. This sample comprised CD4+ T cells sorted from blood, obtained at week 0. V is TRBV29-1 and J is TRBJ1-2, with 12 bases matching TRBD1. This CDR3 reads CSVEAGTGGENGYTF. CDR3 DNA: TGCAGCGTTGAAGCCGGGACAGGGGGCGAGAATGGCTACACCTTC.